Reported below is one T cell receptor beta chain. The target antigen is unknown. Trimming stripped 1 base from V and 0 bases from J, with 12 bases between. Germline V gene sequence: CDR1 MNHEY, CDR2 SMNVEV (reference sequence). The CDR3 has 16 residues. This record comes from a study of cytomegalovirus exposure and HLA in healthy donors. 13 Jbeta primers and 60 Vbeta primers were used for the PCR. Data came from immunoSEQ multiplex PCR; TCRdb stores just in-frame clones and leaves some out. The top ten hold 2% to 2.5% of the sample, which has tens of thousands of clones, around 80% seen once. Study findings and constraints: An assumption of roughly uniform sequencing depth across donors underlay the presence/absence analyses. Sequence variants that were highly shared formed a cluster that was likely a sequencing artifact. Reported performance of the classifier showed diagnosis of cytomegalovirus status with high specificity and sensitivity. In a later analysis, specific HLA alleles were associated with about 18,000 TCR beta sequences at a 0.05 false discovery rate.

This clonotype originated in a man aged 35 to 55 in good health and CMV-seronegative. Input material: PBMCs. The chain has TRBV27 and TRBJ1-1; perhaps TRBD1 as D (6 bases). CDR3: CASSLYGGPMNTEAFF. CDR3 sequence (DNA): TGTGCCAGCAGTTTATACGGGGGGCCGATGAACACTGAAGCTTTCTTT.